The text below deals with one T cell receptor (beta chain). The antigen is not known. This sample was taken from a study of T cell repertoires in cytomegalovirus infection. Study at large: Selection of CMV epitopes for the study included recently identified HLA-C-restricted and well-studied HLA-B-restricted ones. From public TCR beta signatures came an indication of both CMV infection and matching HLA type.

TCRdb ran MiXCR on the reads and lists one entry per CDR3 protein. This sample has around 750,000 distinct CDR3 sequences; approximately 32% occur once, and the top ten carry 9.5% to 15%. General study results and limits: Ex vivo, HLA-C-restricted CMV-specific TCR beta clonotypes prevailed over the rest of the response. Summed frequency of shared TCR beta families picked out CMV carriers who also had the relevant HLA.

The V end was cut by 3 bases, the J end by 0 bases, with 9 bases between. Germline lookup yields CDR1 DFQATT and CDR2 SNEGSKA (reference sequence). CDR3 length: 15 residues. The receptor's source is a human donor in good health (CMV status not recorded). Some clones in this sample may be carry-over from other donors' samples. The chain carries TRBV20-1 and TRBJ2-6; D is ambiguous. The sample in question was cultured CD8+ T cells from PBMCs, obtained from culture after CMV antigen stimulation. CDR3 nucleotides: TGCAGTGCTAGGGAAGAGTACTCTGGGGCCAACGTCCTGACTTTC. It is translated as CSAREEYSGANVLTF.